One sample yielded the 17 T cell receptor beta chains listed below, sequenced in a study of cytomegalovirus exposure and HLA in healthy donors (dated by TCRdb to 2016 to 2017). The receptor library was made with the immunoSEQ multiplex PCR assay. For the multiplex PCR, a mixture combining 60 forward primers for TCR Vbeta segments and 13 reverse primers for TCR Jbeta segments was used. TCRdb re-hosts the immuneACCESS table, in-frame sequences only. Its copies lack some clones; in the studies checked, an unresolved V gene accounts for under half of them, and the cause for the rest is not known. This sample gives 200,000 to 250,000 clones in total; more than 75% of them show up just once. Jointly, the top ten make up roughly 5% of the sample. Sequencing was done on a sample of PBMCs. Receptors originate from a woman aged 40 to 50 in good health and CMV-seropositive.

This chain joins TRBV19 and TRBJ2-6; 8 bases are shared with TRBD1. The CDR3 has 17 residues. Germline assignment: CDR1 LNHDA and CDR2 SQIVND (reference sequence). After removal of 9 bases from V and 0 bases from J, the junction contained 10 bases not matched to a gene. CDR3 sequence (DNA): TGTGCCAGCCTCCGGGACAGGCCCACCTCTGGGGCCAACGTCCTGACTTTC. This gives the protein CASLRDRPTSGANVLTF.

The gene calls are TRBV6-5 and TRBJ2-1; D not resolved. CDR3 length: 14 residues. Germline CDR1 MNHEY, CDR2 SVGAGI. Trimming shortened V by 0 bases and J by 6 bases, and 9 bases separated the two germline ends. As DNA, the CDR3 is TGTGCCAGCAGTTACTCGGTAGAGCTCAATGAGCAGTTCTTC. This translates into CASSYSVELNEQFF.

This clone was observed a single time. The V and J genes are TRBV19 and TRBJ1-5, with 7 positions matching TRBD1. This CDR3 spans 18 amino acids. Per the germline V gene, CDR1 is LNHDA and CDR2 is SQIVND (reference sequence). J gave up 0 bases and V 8 bases, and 16 bases lay outside the gene matches. The CDR3 DNA sequence: TGTGCCAGTCACCCAACAGGGGTTGGTCGTTATAGCAATCAGCCCCAGCATTTT. As protein: CASHPTGVGRYSNQPQHF.

This chain connects TRBV19 to TRBJ2-1; the D gene is possibly TRBD2 (5 bases). CDR1 LNHDA and CDR2 SQIVND come from the germline V gene (reference sequence). The CDR3 has 16 amino acids. Trimming pared 7 bases from V and 1 base from J, leaving 17 bases between. CDR3: CASTPRAGPSYNEQFF. CDR3 sequence (DNA): TGTGCCAGTACCCCCCGGGCGGGCCCATCCTACAATGAGCAGTTCTTC.

The rearrangement uses TRBV5-1 and TRBJ2-3; D may be TRBD1 (5 bases). V lost 4 bases and J lost 3, with 12 bases in between. Germline V gives CDR1 SGHRS, CDR2 YFSETQ. The CDR3 is 14 amino acids. This CDR3 is CASSIQVETDTQYF. The DNA of the CDR3 is TGCGCCAGCAGCATACAGGTGGAGACAGATACGCAGTATTTT.

This chain links TRBV9 with TRBJ2-1; D is perhaps TRBD2 (5 bases). V was pared by 4 bases and J by 4 bases, with 15 bases between. CDR1 and CDR2 (germline): SGDLS, YYNGEE. This CDR3 has 15 residues. CDR3 sequence (DNA): TGTGCCAGCAGCCCCCGAGGGCCCTTTTACAATGAGCAGTTCTTC. It specifies CASSPRGPFYNEQFF.

This rearrangement joins TRBV6-5 to TRBJ2-7, with D possibly TRBD1 on 5 matching bases. The germline V gene encodes CDR1 MNHEY and CDR2 SVGAGI. V dropped 4 bases and J dropped 6 bases, with 10 bases sitting between them. There are 12 residues in the CDR3. The chain's CDR3 is CASSSRVREQYF. In nucleotides, the CDR3 is TGTGCCAGCAGTTCCAGGGTTCGCGAGCAGTACTTC.

V gene TRBV5-1 combines with J gene TRBJ1-2; 7 bases are a match to TRBD1. The V segment lost 3 bases and the J segment 2 bases; nucleotides outside the gene matches: 13. Germline loops: CDR1 SGHRS, CDR2 YFSETQ. This CDR3 comprises 17 residues. Here the CDR3 reads CASSSGQPQRENYGYTF. In nucleotides, the CDR3 is TGCGCCAGCAGCTCGGGACAGCCTCAAAGAGAAAACTATGGCTACACCTTC.

This chain joins TRBV7-2 and TRBJ2-1; maybe TRBD2 (6 bases). The length of the CDR3 is 14 residues. Trimming left V 1 base short and J 3 bases short, with 7 bases between. Germline V gene data show CDR1 as SGHTA and CDR2 as FQGNSA. The CDR3 nucleotides read TGTGCCAGCAGCTTAGGGACTAACTACAATGAGCAGTTCTTC. Its translation: CASSLGTNYNEQFF.

This clone was detected only once. This chain connects TRBV6-4 to TRBJ2-7, with D hard to call. Trimming cost V 0 bases and J 2 bases, with 35 bases left between them. The length of the CDR3 is 23 residues. CDR1 is MRHNA, CDR2 SNTAGT, per germline. The CDR3 is CASSDSSSRAPKEPTYLTYEQYF. The CDR3 DNA reads as TGTGCCAGCAGTGACTCGTCCTCTAGAGCACCCAAGGAACCAACATACCTAACCTACGAGCAGTACTTC.

The chain has TRBV27 and TRBJ2-1, with D tentatively TRBD2 (5 bases). Germline CDR1 is MNHEY and CDR2 is SMNVEV (reference sequence). The CDR3 covers 15 residues. V dropped 4 bases and J dropped 0 bases, with 10 bases sitting between them. The CDR3 DNA is TGTGCCAGCAGTTGGTCGGGGAGCTCCTACAATGAGCAGTTCTTC. Its protein is CASSWSGSSYNEQFF.

This clone occurred a few times. The V and J genes are TRBV6-4 and TRBJ1-1, with no clear D. This CDR3 has 13 residues. V was pared by 6 bases and J by 0 bases, with 8 bases between. Germline values: CDR1 MRHNA, CDR2 SNTAGT. The CDR3 DNA follows: TGTGCCAGCAGAGAGGAGATGAACACTGAAGCTTTCTTT. Its protein product is CASREEMNTEAFF.

V and J are TRBV6-1 and TRBJ1-4; D is possibly TRBD1 (5 bases). Trimming pared 6 bases from V and 5 bases from J, leaving 16 bases between. The germline V gene encodes CDR1 MNHNS and CDR2 SASEGT. The length of the CDR3 is 15 residues. The CDR3 is CASREPGFGNEKLFF. The DNA of the CDR3 is TGTGCCAGCAGGGAGCCAGGGTTCGGAAATGAAAAACTGTTTTTT.

The rearrangement joins TRBV9 to TRBJ1-5, with unresolved D. The CDR3 extends over 13 amino acids. V was clipped by 4 bases and J by 4 bases, with 9 bases between them. Per germline, CDR1 SGDLS and CDR2 YYNGEE. CDR3 sequence reads: CASSTGVNQPQHF. CDR3 DNA: TGTGCCAGCAGCACGGGTGTTAATCAGCCCCAGCATTTT.

Written as DNA, the CDR3 is TGTGCCAGCAGCTTATCTGGGGGGTCCTACAATGAGCAGTTCTTC. Translation gives CASSLSGGSYNEQFF. J is TRBJ2-1 and V is TRBV7-9, with a possible D match to TRBD2 (6 bases). In germline, CDR1 is SEHNR, CDR2 FQNEAQ (reference sequence). The CDR3 sequence is 15 residues long. V was cut by 2 bases and J by 1 base, with 9 bases left in between.

V and J are TRBV6-5 and TRBJ2-7; D gene ambiguous. The CDR3 loop spans 15 amino acids. Germline lookup yields CDR1 MNHEY and CDR2 SVGAGI. V lost 0 bases to trimming and J lost 3 bases, with 12 bases between them. CDR3 DNA sequence: TGTGCCAGCAGTTACTCGGCCCAGATGAACTACGAGCAGTACTTC. This translates into CASSYSAQMNYEQYF.

This clone has more than one count but fewer than ten. The chain carries TRBV28 and TRBJ1-4, with a tentative D call TRBD1 (5 bases). V dropped 8 bases and J dropped 2 bases, with 18 bases sitting between them. Germline V gives CDR1 MDHEN, CDR2 SYDVKM. CDR3 length: 16 amino acids. The CDR3 DNA reads as TGTGCCAGCGCGGGGCAGGGAATGTCTACTAATGAAAAACTGTTTTTT. As protein: CASAGQGMSTNEKLFF.